This T cell receptor (beta chain) appears in the sequencing data of a study of human T cells and chemical hapten exposure. For the study at large: Patients, a majority of them female, were diagnosed with alopecia areata, totalis or universalis.

This sample's time point: patch test 1, 2 weeks after DPC sensitization. Treatment described: therapeutic diphenylcyclopropenone sensitization with weekly scalp DPC. CDR3 length: 13 residues. Germline-derived CDR1 and CDR2 are DFQATT and SNEGSKA (reference sequence). V gave up 0 bases and J gave up 7 bases; unmatched junction bases: 3. This clonotype came up many times. As yet, its antigen is unknown. Study-wide findings and caveats: Compared to controls, expanded TCRs made significantly more large clusters of similar CDR3s. As patch test score rose, PT1 expanded TCR counts tended to rise as well.

TCRdb passed the RACE reads through MiXCR, listing each CDR3 protein once. Here the sample spans around 380,000 distinct CDR3 sequences, 4.8% being singletons. The rearrangement uses TRBV20-1 and TRBJ2-7; 10 bases fit TRBD2. This TCR was sampled from a woman between 45 and 65 years old with alopecia areata. Some clones in this sample may be carry-over from other donors' samples. Sequences were derived from whole blood, sampled in connection with sensitization to the hapten diphenylcyclopropenone (DPC). CDR3 amino acids: CSARDPTSGEQYF. The CDR3, as DNA: TGCAGTGCTAGAGACCCGACTAGCGGGGAGCAGTACTTC.